The T cell receptor beta chain under discussion was sequenced for a study of T cells after yellow fever vaccination. There are 15 residues in the CDR3. Germline trimming cut 7 bases from V and 7 bases from J; bases unmatched to any gene: 11. The germline V gene encodes CDR1 GTSNPN and CDR2 SVGIG (reference sequence). TCRdb redid the calling of the 5' RACE reads with MiXCR, one entry per CDR3 protein. The table records under 400,000 distinct CDR3 sequences, around 12% of them present only once. This TCR derives from a man aged 18 to 35 who received the YFV17D yellow fever vaccine. The chain joins TRBV30 to TRBJ2-1, with 12 bases lining up with TRBD2. The starting material was CD4+ T cells sorted from PBMCs, obtained 15 days after the yellow fever booster vaccination. The CDR3 coding sequence is TGTGCCTTTGAGGCTAGCGGGGGGGGTAAGAATGAGCAGTTCTTC. It is translated as CAFEASGGGKNEQFF.